The rows below give T cell receptor beta chains drawn from one sample of a study of blood T cell repertoires in COVID-19. Assay used: immunoSEQ multiplex PCR; TCRdb lists only in-frame clones, some missing. The sample contains some 75,000 clones, about 89% of which appear only once. The sequenced sample consisted of peripheral blood. These receptors were collected from a man between 60 and 70 years old with acute or convalescent COVID-19. Both conserved end residues are part of each CDR3. D genes are given only for firm matches. Clone size, where shown, is once, few, many, or a class for clones that have expanded.

d_call: TRBD1
v_call: TRBV30
j_call: TRBJ1-6
cdr3_length: 15
clone_size: NA
cdr3_aa: CAWNRDREEGSPLHF

d_call: NA
v_call: TRBV27
j_call: TRBJ2-2
cdr3_length: 15
clone_size: NA
cdr3_aa: CASSSRGSNTGELFF

d_call: TRBD1
v_call: TRBV5-1
j_call: TRBJ1-4
cdr3_length: 14
clone_size: NA
cdr3_aa: CASSSRTGEEKLFF

d_call: NA
v_call: TRBV5-1
j_call: TRBJ2-1
cdr3_length: 15
clone_size: once
cdr3_aa: CASSLDRVKKNEQFF

d_call: NA
v_call: TRBV19
j_call: TRBJ2-7
cdr3_length: 14
clone_size: NA
cdr3_aa: CASSARQVPYEQYF

d_call: NA
v_call: TRBV7-3
j_call: TRBJ2-3
cdr3_length: 12
clone_size: NA
cdr3_aa: CASSLEGHTQYF

d_call: NA
v_call: TRBV5-1
j_call: TRBJ2-3
cdr3_length: 14
clone_size: once
cdr3_aa: CASSLALDTDTQYF

d_call: NA
v_call: TRBV6-2/TRBV6-3
j_call: TRBJ1-5
cdr3_length: 14
clone_size: NA
cdr3_aa: CASSYSNVVQPQHF

d_call: TRBD1
v_call: TRBV24-1
j_call: TRBJ2-1
cdr3_length: 15
clone_size: few
cdr3_aa: CATSYGTGGSNEQFF

d_call: NA
v_call: TRBV5-1
j_call: TRBJ1-2
cdr3_length: 15
clone_size: NA
cdr3_aa: CASREDSPGGIGYTF

d_call: TRBD2
v_call: TRBV7-9
j_call: TRBJ2-7
cdr3_length: 15
clone_size: NA
cdr3_aa: CASSVHSGKRYEQYF

d_call: TRBD1
v_call: TRBV5-1
j_call: TRBJ2-5
cdr3_length: 16
clone_size: NA
cdr3_aa: CASSVRQGVGQETQYF

d_call: TRBD1
v_call: TRBV2
j_call: TRBJ2-2
cdr3_length: 15
clone_size: NA
cdr3_aa: CASRRQGQNTGELFF

d_call: NA
v_call: TRBV15
j_call: TRBJ2-1
cdr3_length: 17
clone_size: few
cdr3_aa: CATSRDRPVGPYNEQFF

d_call: NA
v_call: TRBV7-9
j_call: TRBJ2-3
cdr3_length: 14
clone_size: NA
cdr3_aa: CASSSTSSTDTQYF

d_call: NA
v_call: TRBV25-1
j_call: TRBJ1-4
cdr3_length: 17
clone_size: NA
cdr3_aa: CASSEYDVRVTNEKLFF

d_call: NA
v_call: TRBV29-1
j_call: TRBJ1-4
cdr3_length: 15
clone_size: NA
cdr3_aa: CSAGPGATTNEKLFF

d_call: TRBD1
v_call: TRBV19
j_call: TRBJ2-7
cdr3_length: 16
clone_size: NA
cdr3_aa: CASSPPAGTGIYEQYF

d_call: TRBD2
v_call: TRBV5-1
j_call: TRBJ2-5
cdr3_length: 13
clone_size: NA
cdr3_aa: CASRTSGQETQYF

d_call: TRBD2
v_call: TRBV5-1
j_call: TRBJ2-7
cdr3_length: 18
clone_size: NA
cdr3_aa: CASSLEGLAGGWAYEQYF

d_call: TRBD2
v_call: TRBV19
j_call: TRBJ2-7
cdr3_length: 14
clone_size: once
cdr3_aa: CASSTSGINYEQYF

d_call: NA
v_call: TRBV5-1
j_call: TRBJ2-5
cdr3_length: 13
clone_size: NA
cdr3_aa: CASSLTGIETQYF

d_call: NA
v_call: TRBV10-2
j_call: TRBJ2-3
cdr3_length: 11
clone_size: NA
cdr3_aa: CASRGGDTQYF

d_call: NA
v_call: TRBV12-5
j_call: TRBJ1-1
cdr3_length: 17
clone_size: NA
cdr3_aa: CASGSQPSQTGRGEAFF

d_call: NA
v_call: TRBV14
j_call: TRBJ2-5
cdr3_length: 16
clone_size: NA
cdr3_aa: CASSQDSGLWMETQYF

d_call: NA
v_call: TRBV10-3
j_call: TRBJ1-1
cdr3_length: 13
clone_size: NA
cdr3_aa: CAISDQADTEAFF

d_call: TRBD2
v_call: TRBV11-2
j_call: TRBJ2-7
cdr3_length: 17
clone_size: NA
cdr3_aa: CASSLGGGTPVSYEQYF

d_call: NA
v_call: TRBV9
j_call: TRBJ1-3
cdr3_length: 16
clone_size: NA
cdr3_aa: CASSVSSRGTGNTIYF

d_call: TRBD1
v_call: TRBV3-1/TRBV3-2
j_call: TRBJ2-7
cdr3_length: 14
clone_size: NA
cdr3_aa: CASSPRTGNYEQYF

d_call: TRBD1
v_call: TRBV5-1
j_call: TRBJ2-2
cdr3_length: 16
clone_size: NA
cdr3_aa: CASSTRQGQNTGELFF

d_call: NA
v_call: TRBV5-1
j_call: TRBJ1-2
cdr3_length: 14
clone_size: NA
cdr3_aa: CASSLEGVGYGYTF

d_call: TRBD1
v_call: TRBV25-1
j_call: TRBJ1-1
cdr3_length: 14
clone_size: NA
cdr3_aa: CASSRGGRNTEAFF

d_call: NA
v_call: TRBV19
j_call: TRBJ1-1
cdr3_length: 12
clone_size: NA
cdr3_aa: CASSTGYTEAFF

d_call: NA
v_call: TRBV18
j_call: TRBJ1-2
cdr3_length: 14
clone_size: NA
cdr3_aa: CASSAGTSYHGYTF

d_call: TRBD2
v_call: TRBV5-1
j_call: TRBJ2-3
cdr3_length: 20
clone_size: NA
cdr3_aa: CASSPISLAGGRAATDTQYF

d_call: TRBD2
v_call: TRBV5-1
j_call: TRBJ2-1
cdr3_length: 20
clone_size: NA
cdr3_aa: CASSLEGGLAGPRSYNEQFF

d_call: TRBD2
v_call: TRBV27
j_call: TRBJ2-1
cdr3_length: 15
clone_size: NA
cdr3_aa: CASSRTSGTYNEQFF

d_call: TRBD2
v_call: TRBV5-1
j_call: TRBJ2-5
cdr3_length: 14
clone_size: NA
cdr3_aa: CASRMTSGEETQYF

d_call: NA
v_call: TRBV6-6
j_call: TRBJ1-1
cdr3_length: 15
clone_size: NA
cdr3_aa: CASSPRGEVNTEAFF

d_call: TRBD1
v_call: TRBV6-5
j_call: TRBJ1-1
cdr3_length: 13
clone_size: NA
cdr3_aa: CASSRDRVTEAFF

d_call: NA
v_call: TRBV5-1
j_call: TRBJ2-2
cdr3_length: 15
clone_size: NA
cdr3_aa: CASTLIGGNTGELFF

d_call: NA
v_call: TRBV24-1
j_call: TRBJ2-5
cdr3_length: 15
clone_size: NA
cdr3_aa: CATSGANEHRETQYF

d_call: TRBD1
v_call: TRBV7-8
j_call: TRBJ1-2
cdr3_length: 14
clone_size: few
cdr3_aa: CASSLAGGYDGYTF

d_call: TRBD2
v_call: TRBV3-1/TRBV3-2
j_call: TRBJ2-7
cdr3_length: 15
clone_size: once
cdr3_aa: CASSPRLAGGHEQYF

d_call: NA
v_call: TRBV19
j_call: TRBJ1-5
cdr3_length: 16
clone_size: NA
cdr3_aa: CASSIFTVQANQPQHF

d_call: TRBD1
v_call: TRBV19
j_call: TRBJ1-3
cdr3_length: 15
clone_size: NA
cdr3_aa: CAASFARDRGNTIYF

d_call: NA
v_call: TRBV5-1
j_call: TRBJ2-7
cdr3_length: 12
clone_size: once
cdr3_aa: CASRDNRYEQYF

d_call: NA
v_call: TRBV19
j_call: TRBJ1-1
cdr3_length: 12
clone_size: NA
cdr3_aa: CATSTRATEAFF

d_call: TRBD1
v_call: TRBV5-1
j_call: TRBJ2-3
cdr3_length: 15
clone_size: NA
cdr3_aa: CASTPRGLFTDTQYF

d_call: TRBD2
v_call: TRBV11-2
j_call: TRBJ2-1
cdr3_length: 15
clone_size: NA
cdr3_aa: CASSLVLAGDVEQFF

d_call: NA
v_call: TRBV9
j_call: TRBJ2-2
cdr3_length: 15
clone_size: NA
cdr3_aa: CASSVGPGGSGELFF

d_call: TRBD1
v_call: TRBV9
j_call: TRBJ2-5
cdr3_length: 14
clone_size: NA
cdr3_aa: CASSWGRQGETQYF

d_call: TRBD1
v_call: TRBV18
j_call: TRBJ2-7
cdr3_length: 14
clone_size: NA
cdr3_aa: CASAGTGSSNEQYF

d_call: NA
v_call: TRBV7-8
j_call: TRBJ2-2
cdr3_length: 16
clone_size: NA
cdr3_aa: CASSSVLISSTGELFF